A single sample gave rise to the 2 T cell receptor beta chains below, sequenced in a study of CD8 T cells in ankylosing spondylitis. One entry per CDR3 protein results from TCRdb running MiXCR on the 5' RACE reads. The data contain a few hundred thousand distinct CDR3 sequences, approximately 20% of them seen just once; the ten biggest clones take up about 15%. The antigens for these receptors are not known. General study points: The study identified a TCR beta motif of eight highly homologous variants that appeared characteristic of ankylosing spondylitis blood.

The sequenced sample was blood, either unsorted or a sorted T cell fraction (not recorded which). All receptors derive from a male donor with ankylosing spondylitis.

J is TRBJ1-6 and V is TRBV20-1; 8 bases map to TRBD1. The CDR3 totals 13 residues. The ends lost 2 bases at V and 8 bases at J; junction bases unmatched: 2. Germline CDR1 DFQATT, CDR2 SNEGSKA (reference sequence). DNA for the CDR3: TGCAGTGCTAGACAGGGGGCTGATTCACCCCTCCACTTT. This gives the protein CSARQGADSPLHF.

This clonotype was detected only a few times. The chain is built from TRBV7-2 and TRBJ1-1; possibly TRBD1 for D (5 bases). Germline values: CDR1 SGHTA, CDR2 FQGNSA. Trimming removed 1 base from V and 4 bases from J, with 19 bases in between. The CDR3 sequence is 17 residues long. CDR3 in DNA: TGTGCCAGCAGCTTAGTTGGGACCCCCAGCGGTAGCACTGAAGCTTTCTTT. Protein: CASSLVGTPSGSTEAFF. Filled out from reference TRBV7-2 and TRBJ1-1, the complete variable domain reads GAGVSQSPSNKVTEKGKDVELRCDPISGHTALYWYRQSLGQGLEFLIYFQGNSAPDKSGLPSDRFSAERTGGSVSTLTIQRTQQEDSAVYLCASSLVGTPSGSTEAFFGQGTRLTVV.